The 9 T cell receptor beta chains reported below all come from one sample, sequenced in a study of shared T cell receptors in the human thymus. TCRdb's table, derived via immunoSEQ multiplex PCR, lists solely in-frame clones and lacks some. The sample records 450,000 to 650,000 clones, about 84% being singletons. These data were likewise used in another study, on human thymus T cells.

Material: thymocytes. The receptors were sampled from a boy younger than two with a congenital heart defect.

The chain is built from TRBV6-6 and TRBJ2-7; no clear D gene. Trimming cost V 0 bases and J 3 bases, with 6 bases left between them. Germline CDR1 and CDR2: MNHNY and SVGAGI (reference sequence). The CDR3 totals 13 residues. The CDR3 DNA follows: TGTGCCAGCAGTTACTCGGCCGTCTACGAGCAGTACTTC. It codes for CASSYSAVYEQYF.

The chain combines TRBV7-3 with TRBJ2-1; possibly TRBD2 for D (6 bases). V lost 5 bases and J lost 4, with 9 bases in between. Germline lookup yields CDR1 SGHTA and CDR2 FQGTGA. The CDR3 sequence is 13 residues long. CDR3 protein: CASSEAGYNEQFF. DNA of the CDR3: TGTGCCAGCAGCGAGGCGGGGTACAATGAGCAGTTCTTC.

V and J are TRBV14 and TRBJ2-7; 13 bases align to TRBD2. CDR3 length: 17 residues. Per the germline V gene, CDR1 is SGHDN and CDR2 is FVKESK. The V and J ends lost 4 bases and 0 bases, in that order; junction bases with no gene match: 6. The CDR3 region has the DNA TGTGCCAGCAGCCGGACGACTAGCGGGAGGAGCTCCTACGAGCAGTACTTC. This sequence encodes CASSRTTSGRSSYEQYF.

V gene TRBV27 combines with J gene TRBJ2-7, with 7 nucleotides matching TRBD1. Germline V gene lookup returns CDR1 MNHEY and CDR2 SMNVEV (reference sequence). V shed 2 bases and J 1 base; nucleotides not matched to a gene: 11. CDR3 length: 17 amino acids. Here the CDR3 DNA reads TGTGCCAGCAGTTTAACACTCGACAGGGTGGAATCCTACGAGCAGTACTTC. Translation gives CASSLTLDRVESYEQYF.

The gene calls are TRBV6-1 and TRBJ2-3; TRBD2 might be the D (5 bases). The CDR3 has 15 amino acids. Germline CDR1 is MNHNS and CDR2 is SASEGT. Trimming left V 5 bases short and J 1 base short, with 13 bases between. The CDR3 DNA follows: TGTGCCAGCAGTCTCACTAGATCTTGCACAGATACGCAGTATTTT. The encoded protein is CASSLTRSCTDTQYF.

V usage is TRBV10-1 and J usage is TRBJ1-5; 10 nucleotides match TRBD1. The CDR3 is 20 amino acids. Germline loops: CDR1 WNHNN, CDR2 SYGVQD (reference sequence). Trimming cost V 3 bases and J 4 bases; bases outside gene matches: 18. The CDR3 region has the DNA TGCGCCAGCAGTGACCAGACCCGGGACAGGGGCTTAATTAGGAATCAGCCCCAGCATTTT. Protein product: CASSDQTRDRGLIRNQPQHF.

This chain joins TRBV4-3 and TRBJ1-2; 7 bases agree with TRBD1. Per germline, CDR1 LGHNA and CDR2 YSLEER. V lost 6 bases and J lost 2; bases outside the gene matches: 6. The CDR3 sequence is 14 residues long. The CDR3: CASSRLQGNYGYTF. The CDR3, as DNA: TGCGCCAGCAGTCGTCTACAGGGGAACTATGGCTACACCTTC.

The rearrangement joins TRBV28 to TRBJ2-5; 11 bases line up with TRBD2. The germline V gene encodes CDR1 MDHEN and CDR2 SYDVKM. Trimming at V came to 6 bases and at J to 1 base, leaving 4 bases not matched to a gene. The CDR3 is made up of 15 amino acids. The CDR3 nucleotides are TGTGCCAGCAGCCGGGGACTAGCGGCCCAAGAGACCCAGTACTTC. This translates into CASSRGLAAQETQYF.

CDR3 protein: CASSSRVLGNTIYF. The DNA of the CDR3 is TGTGCCAGCAGCTCCAGGGTGCTTGGAAACACCATATATTTT. The chain uses TRBV7-6 and TRBJ1-3, with D maybe TRBD1 (5 bases). Trimming removed 4 bases from V and 3 bases from J, with 10 bases in between. The CDR3 is 14 amino acids. Per the germline V gene, CDR1 is SGHVS and CDR2 is FNYEAQ.